The present TCR beta chain was sequenced within a study of T cells in Graves' hyperthyroidism and ophthalmopathy. The study, taken as a whole, reports: Within blood appeared most thyroid clonotypes that had expanded above 0.001.

Patients with uncontrolled infections, other autoimmune diseases, pregnancy or lactation were excluded. Diagnosis relied on clinical symptoms, serum thyroxine and TRAb, thyroid ultrasound and orbital computed tomography. Trimming pared 2 bases from V and 4 bases from J, leaving 8 bases between. CDR3 length: 13 amino acids. TCR beta CDR3 regions were amplified from RNA transcripts. An initial round of RT-PCR targeting the TCR CDR3 relied on the HTBI primer set. TCRdb called the multiplex PCR reads again in MiXCR, with one record for every CDR3 protein. The sample has about 210,000 distinct CDR3 sequences; 15% to 20% are singletons. This clonotype was seen at least ten times. Antigen unknown.

The V gene is TRBV12-3 or TRBV12-4, the J gene TRBJ1-1; D remains unclear. The source material was blood. The sequence derives from a man in his fifties with Graves' hyperthyroidism. This CDR3 is CASSLRRGTEAFF. CDR3 sequence (DNA): TGTGCCAGCAGTTTAAGGCGCGGCACTGAAGCTTTCTTT.